This T cell receptor (beta chain) was recovered during a study of Ad26.COV2.S vaccination and SARS-CoV-2 variants. Study results and caveats: Spike-specific TCR breadth was greater in vaccine than placebo recipients.

Method: immunoSEQ multiplex PCR; TCRdb's copy keeps in-frame clones and lacks some. The profile covers a few hundred thousand clones, with 85% to 90% appearing a single time and around 3.6% taken by the ten largest. The treatment denotes: some 20 received Ad26.COV2.S at low or high dose, single or two shots; several received placebo; per-sample allocation not given. Collection of the samples took place on day 63 after the first injection of vaccine or placebo. Worth noting for this clone: Its specificity is not known.

V shed 2 bases and J shed 4 bases, with 14 bases lying between them. In germline, CDR1 is LNHDA, CDR2 SQIVND (reference sequence). The CDR3 runs 15 residues. The sample consisted of peripheral blood, taken in a trial of Ad26.COV2.S vaccine versus placebo. This clonotype was obtained from a person aged 18-65 years who received the Ad26.COV2.S COVID-19 vaccine or a placebo. The rearrangement links TRBV19 to TRBJ2-5; tentative D call: TRBD1 (6 bases). CDR3 bases: TGTGCCAGTAGTATAAATCAGGGGTTAAGAGAGACCCAGTACTTC. The encoded protein is CASSINQGLRETQYF. Full variable domain (rest looked up from reference TRBV19 and TRBJ2-5): DGGITQSPKYLFRKEGQNVTLSCEQNLNHDAMYWYRQDPGQGLRLIYYSQIVNDFQKGDIAEGYSVSREKKESFPLTVTSAQKNPTAFYLCASSINQGLRETQYFGPGTRLLVL.